The rows below give T cell receptor beta chains drawn from one sample of a study of blood T cell repertoires in COVID-19. Sequencing was performed with immunoSEQ multiplex PCR; in TCRdb, only in-frame clones are kept and a portion is missing. This table has roughly 130,000 clones, 84% appearing once. Input material: peripheral blood. All receptors derive from a man aged 30 to 39 with COVID-19, enrolled during active disease. CDR3s include the opening cysteine and the closing phenylalanine or tryptophan. The D gene is left open where the match is weak. Size is omitted from some rows. Given values are once, few, many or a class for expanded clones.

>-|TRBD1|TRBJ1-4|TRBV15
TGTGCCACCAGCACGGGACAGGGGTATGAAAAACTGTTTTTT
CATSTGQGYEKLFF
>-|-|TRBJ1-5|TRBV7-2
TGTGCCAGCAGCTTATGGGGGGTATCTCAGCCCCAGCATTTT
CASSLWGVSQPQHF
>-|-|TRBJ2-1|TRBV12-5
TGTGCTAGTGGTTTGGGGACAGTCTCCTACAATGAGCAGTTCTTC
CASGLGTVSYNEQFF
>-|TRBD1|TRBJ1-1|TRBV7-9
TGTGCCAGCAGCTTATGGTTGACAGGGGCGCCGAACACTGAAGCTTTCTTT
CASSLWLTGAPNTEAFF
>-|TRBD1|TRBJ2-6|TRBV7-9
TGTGCCAGCAGTCTAACAGGGGCTGGGGCCAACGTCCTGACTTTC
CASSLTGAGANVLTF
>-|-|TRBJ1-4|TRBV4-1
TGCGCCAGCAGCCAAGATCCTCCGGGGGGGGCAACTAATGAAAAACTGTTTTTT
CASSQDPPGGATNEKLFF
>-|TRBD2|TRBJ2-7|TRBV2
TGTGCCAGCAGAGCCGGGACTAGCTCCTACGAGCAGTACTTC
CASRAGTSSYEQYF
>few|TRBD2|TRBJ2-1|TRBV7-9
TGTGCCAGCAGCCCGGGGACTAGCGGTGAGCAGTTCTTC
CASSPGTSGEQFF
>few|TRBD1|TRBJ1-2|TRBV4-1
TGCGCCAGCAGCCAAGTAGGAGGGGGCGATGGCTACACCTTC
CASSQVGGGDGYTF
>-|-|TRBJ2-5|TRBV29-1
TGCAGCGTGGAACCTAGGCCGGAGACCCAGTACTTC
CSVEPRPETQYF
>-|-|TRBJ2-1|TRBV10-3
TGTGCCATCAGTAACTCCGGGGATGAGCAGTTCTTC
CAISNSGDEQFF
>-|-|TRBJ2-3|TRBV3-1/TRBV3-2
TGTGCCAGCAGCCAAGGAGCAGGGTCAGATACGCAGTATTTT
CASSQGAGSDTQYF
>-|-|TRBJ1-2|TRBV28
TGTGCCAGCAGTTTGAGACAGCCGCTCGGCTATGGCTACACCTTC
CASSLRQPLGYGYTF
>few|TRBD2|TRBJ2-7|TRBV19
TGTGCCAGTAGTACAACTAGCGGGAGGGACTACGAGCAGTACTTC
CASSTTSGRDYEQYF
>few|TRBD2|TRBJ2-1|TRBV4-2
TGTGCCAGCAGCCCTTCGACTAGCGGGAGACCCTACAATGAGCAGTTCTTC
CASSPSTSGRPYNEQFF
>-|-|TRBJ2-2|TRBV6-5
TGTGCCAGCTCTCAGAGCGGATACGGGGAGCTGTTTTTT
CASSQSGYGELFF
>-|TRBD2|TRBJ2-1|TRBV5-1
TGCGCCAGCAGCCCCACTAGCGGGAACAATGAGCAGTTCTTC
CASSPTSGNNEQFF
>-|-|TRBJ2-7|TRBV19
TGTGCCAGTAGTCCCAGGGGCCGCAGAATTTACGAGCAGTACTTC
CASSPRGRRIYEQYF
>-|TRBD2|TRBJ2-2|TRBV30
TGTGCCTGGATGGGCGGGAGGGCCGCGAACACCGGGGAGCTGTTTTTT
CAWMGGRAANTGELFF
>-|-|TRBJ2-7|TRBV19
TGTGCCAGTAGTGCCTCCGCCAGATCCGAGCAGTACTTC
CASSASARSEQYF
>-|-|TRBJ2-3|TRBV30
TGTGCCTGGAGTGGCCCGGGACATAGCACAGATACGCAGTATTTT
CAWSGPGHSTDTQYF
>once|TRBD1|TRBJ2-2|TRBV12-5
TGTGCTAGTGGTCGAAGGACAGGGAACACCGGGGAGCTGTTTTTT
CASGRRTGNTGELFF
>-|-|TRBJ2-7|TRBV14
TGTGCCAGCAGCCAAGCGCTAGGGACAATCTACGAGCAGTACTTC
CASSQALGTIYEQYF
>many|TRBD2|TRBJ2-7|TRBV5-4
TGTGCCAGCAGCTCTAGCGGGATAACCTACGAGCAGTACTTC
CASSSSGITYEQYF
>-|-|TRBJ2-7|TRBV10-2
TGCGCCAGCAGCCACCCGGACAATCTTCCCCACTACGAGCAGTACTTC
CASSHPDNLPHYEQYF
>-|TRBD1|TRBJ1-2|TRBV5-7
TGTGCCAGCAGCACCGGCGGGACAGGGGTTTCCTATGGCTACACCTTC
CASSTGGTGVSYGYTF
>-|-|TRBJ1-2|TRBV11-2
TGTGCCAGCAGCCTGACAGGTTTGGATGGCTACACCTTC
CASSLTGLDGYTF
>-|TRBD1|TRBJ1-2|TRBV6-5
TGTGCCAGCAGTACGACAGGGAACTATGGCTACACCTTC
CASSTTGNYGYTF
>-|TRBD1|TRBJ1-2|TRBV4-1
TGCGCCAGCAGCCAAGCACAGGGGGCCACGTCCCTTGGCTACACCTTC
CASSQAQGATSLGYTF
>-|TRBD2|TRBJ2-7|TRBV27
TGTGCCAGCAGTACCCGGACTAGCTTTGAGCAGTACTTC
CASSTRTSFEQYF
>-|TRBD1|TRBJ1-1|TRBV2
TGTGCCAGCAGAGGGGACAGACTGAACACTGAAGCTTTCTTT
CASRGDRLNTEAFF
>-|-|TRBJ1-1|TRBV28
TGTGCCAGCAAAGAGGAGATGAACACTGAAGCTTTCTTT
CASKEEMNTEAFF
>-|TRBD1|TRBJ2-7|TRBV18
TGTGCCAGCTCACGATCCGGGACAGCATACTACGAGCAGTACTTC
CASSRSGTAYYEQYF
>-|TRBD1|TRBJ2-7|TRBV6-2/TRBV6-3
TGTGCCAGCAGTTACTTGGACAGGGGGGCCTACGAGCAGTACTTC
CASSYLDRGAYEQYF
>-|-|TRBJ2-7|TRBV21-1
TGTGCCAGCAGCAAAGGGCGGGACGGTCGGAACTACGAGCAGTACTTC
CASSKGRDGRNYEQYF
>few|TRBD1|TRBJ1-2|TRBV10-3
TGTGCCACCAAGGGGACAGGGGGCGAAGATGGCTATGGCTACACCTTC
CATKGTGGEDGYGYTF
>-|TRBD2|TRBJ2-5|TRBV6-5
TGTGCCAGCAGTTACTCGCGCGGGAGAGGAGAGACCCAGTACTTC
CASSYSRGRGETQYF
>-|-|TRBJ1-5|TRBV12-3/TRBV12-4
TGTGCCAGCAGCCCAACAGGGAGCCAGCCCCAGCATTTT
CASSPTGSQPQHF
>-|-|TRBJ1-2|TRBV5-1
TGCGCCAGCAGCTCGAACGTGCCGGACAGACTGCTTTTCGTAGGCTACACCTTC
CASSSNVPDRLLFVGYTF
>-|-|TRBJ2-1|TRBV19
TGTGCCAGTAGCCAACAGGAGGGTTTGAATGAGCAGTTCTTC
CASSQQEGLNEQFF
>-|TRBD2|TRBJ2-3|TRBV19
TGTGCCAGCAGACTAGCGTCTAGCACAGATACGCAGTATTTT
CASRLASSTDTQYF
>few|TRBD1|TRBJ1-2|TRBV6-2/TRBV6-3
TGTGCCAGCATCCCCACAGGGGCCATGAACTATGGCTACACCTTC
CASIPTGAMNYGYTF
>few|-|TRBJ1-6|TRBV12-3/TRBV12-4
TGTGCCAGCCAGCAGCCGGGGGGTTCACCCCTCCACTTT
CASQQPGGSPLHF
>many|TRBD1|TRBJ2-2|TRBV3-1/TRBV3-2
TGTGCCAGCAGGACAGGGTACGGGGAGCTGTTTTTT
CASRTGYGELFF
>-|TRBD2|TRBJ2-1|TRBV12-5
TGTGCTAGTGGTTTAGCGGGGCCCTCCTACAATGAGCAGTTCTTC
CASGLAGPSYNEQFF
>-|-|TRBJ1-2|TRBV27
TGTGCCAGCAGTCGTACTGGTAACTATGGCTACACCTTC
CASSRTGNYGYTF
>-|-|TRBJ2-7|TRBV3-1/TRBV3-2
TGTGCCAGCAGCCAAAGTCCCGGGGAAGCCTACGAGCAGTACTTC
CASSQSPGEAYEQYF
>-|-|TRBJ2-4|TRBV25-1
TGTGCCAGCAGTGAAGACCCGCCGGGTGGAGCCAAAAACATTCAGTACTTC
CASSEDPPGGAKNIQYF
>-|-|TRBJ1-5|TRBV13
TGTGCCAGCAGCTTAGGCAGGGCAGGGAATCAGCCCCAGCATTTT
CASSLGRAGNQPQHF
>once|-|TRBJ2-5|TRBV19
TGTGCCAGTACCCCTGGCGGGAAAGAGACCCAGTACTTC
CASTPGGKETQYF
>-|TRBD1|TRBJ2-4|TRBV6-5
TGTGCCAGCAGGCAGGGGGCCAGGGAAAACATTCAGTACTTC
CASRQGARENIQYF
>few|-|TRBJ1-3|TRBV2
TGTGCCAGCAGTGGACAGCTTGGAAACACCATATATTTT
CASSGQLGNTIYF